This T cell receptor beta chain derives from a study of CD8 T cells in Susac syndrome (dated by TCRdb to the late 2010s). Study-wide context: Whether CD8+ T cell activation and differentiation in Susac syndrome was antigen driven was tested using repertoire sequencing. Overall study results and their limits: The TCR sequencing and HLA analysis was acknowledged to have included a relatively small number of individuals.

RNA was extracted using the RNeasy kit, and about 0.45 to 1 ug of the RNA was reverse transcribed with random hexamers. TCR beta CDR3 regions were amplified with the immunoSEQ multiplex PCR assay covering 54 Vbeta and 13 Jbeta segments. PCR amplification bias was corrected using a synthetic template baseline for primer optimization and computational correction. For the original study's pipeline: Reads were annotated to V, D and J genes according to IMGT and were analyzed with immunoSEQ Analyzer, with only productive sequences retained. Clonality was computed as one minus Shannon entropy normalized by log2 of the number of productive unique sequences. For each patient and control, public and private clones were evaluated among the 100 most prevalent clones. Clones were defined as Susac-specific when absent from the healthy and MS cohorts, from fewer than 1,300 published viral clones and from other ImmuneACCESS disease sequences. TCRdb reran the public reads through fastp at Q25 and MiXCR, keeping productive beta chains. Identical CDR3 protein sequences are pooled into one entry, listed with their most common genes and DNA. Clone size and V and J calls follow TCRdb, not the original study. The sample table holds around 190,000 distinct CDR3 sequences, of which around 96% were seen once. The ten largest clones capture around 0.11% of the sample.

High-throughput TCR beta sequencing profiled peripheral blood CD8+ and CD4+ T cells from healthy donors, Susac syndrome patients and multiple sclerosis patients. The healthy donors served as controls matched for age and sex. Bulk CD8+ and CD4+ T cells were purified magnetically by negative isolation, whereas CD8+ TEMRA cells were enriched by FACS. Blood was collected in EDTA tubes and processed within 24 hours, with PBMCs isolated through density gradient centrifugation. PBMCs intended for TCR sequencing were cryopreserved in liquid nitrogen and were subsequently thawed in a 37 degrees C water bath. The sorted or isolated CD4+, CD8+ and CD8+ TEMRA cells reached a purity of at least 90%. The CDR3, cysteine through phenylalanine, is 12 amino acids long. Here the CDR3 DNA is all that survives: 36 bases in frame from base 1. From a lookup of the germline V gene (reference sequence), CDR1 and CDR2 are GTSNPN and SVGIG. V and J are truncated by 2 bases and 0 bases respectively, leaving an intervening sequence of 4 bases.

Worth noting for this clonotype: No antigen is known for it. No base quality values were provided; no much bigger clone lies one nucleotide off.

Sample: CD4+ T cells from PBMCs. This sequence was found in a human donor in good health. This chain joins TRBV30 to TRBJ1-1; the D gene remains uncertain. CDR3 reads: CAWSQLNTEAFF. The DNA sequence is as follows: TGTGCCTGGAGTCAGCTGAACACTGAAGCTTTCTTT.